Each of the 17 T cell receptor beta chains below was sequenced from the same sample in a study of CD8 T cells in Susac syndrome. Random hexamers were used to reverse transcribe about 0.45 to 1 ug of RNA. TCRdb re-analysed the immunoSEQ multiplex PCR reads in MiXCR, keeping a single row per CDR3 protein. In the table there are around 130,000 distinct CDR3 sequences, approximately 95% of which are singletons. The sample comprised CD4+ T cells from PBMCs. The source is a human donor with multiple sclerosis.

This clonotype was detected only once. V gene TRBV20-1 combines with J gene TRBJ2-1; 12 bases line up with TRBD2. Germline values: CDR1 DFQATT, CDR2 SNEGSKA (reference sequence). V trimming: 5 bases; J trimming: 4 bases; junction bases outside the gene matches: 3. The CDR3 covers 14 residues. Written as DNA, the CDR3 is TGCAGTGCTGTCGGACTAGCGGGATACAATGAGCAGTTCTTC. Translating it yields CSAVGLAGYNEQFF.

The rearrangement uses TRBV30 and TRBJ1-5, with D possibly being TRBD1 (6 bases). Germline CDR1 reads GTSNPN; CDR2 reads SVGIG (reference sequence). This CDR3 has 17 amino acids. Trimming pared 0 bases from V and 0 bases from J, leaving 15 bases between. The CDR3 here is CAWSVQGGGISNQPQHF. The CDR3 nucleotides read TGTGCCTGGAGTGTACAAGGGGGAGGCATTAGCAATCAGCCCCAGCATTTT.

This CDR3 is CASSPSGQGSGYTF. CDR3 DNA sequence: TGTGCCAGCAGCCCTTCGGGACAGGGCAGTGGCTACACCTTC. The chain carries TRBV7-3 and TRBJ1-2, with 9 bases fitting TRBD1. The CDR3 sequence is 14 residues long. Trimming cost V 5 bases and J 7 bases; bases outside gene matches: 8. From germline, CDR1 is SGHTA and CDR2 FQGTGA.

This sequence joins TRBV27 and TRBJ1-4, with D possibly being TRBD1 (6 bases). Germline V CDR1 and CDR2: MNHEY, SMNVEV (reference sequence). This CDR3 is 16 amino acids long. The V gene lost 4 bases and the J gene lost 4 bases, with 16 bases spanning the gap. CDR3: CASSYRAVNINEKLFF. CDR3 nucleotide sequence: TGTGCCAGCAGTTACAGGGCTGTAAACATTAATGAAAAACTGTTTTTT.

The rearrangement links TRBV5-1 to TRBJ1-5, with D possibly TRBD1 on 5 matching bases. From germline, CDR1 is SGHRS and CDR2 YFSETQ. The ends were cut back, 5 bases at V and 1 base at J, with 13 bases in the middle. This CDR3 is built from 15 residues. The CDR3 DNA follows: TGCGCCAGCAGGGTAGGGGACGTGAGCAATCAGCCCCAGCATTTT. This encodes CASRVGDVSNQPQHF.

This chain uses TRBV9 with TRBJ2-7; 12 bases are shared with TRBD2. CDR1 is SGDLS and CDR2 is YYNGEE in the germline V gene. Trimming at V came to 0 bases and at J to 6 bases, leaving 4 bases not matched to a gene. There are 15 residues in the CDR3. CDR3 amino acids: CASSVEAGLAGEQYF. The CDR3 nucleotides read TGTGCCAGCAGCGTAGAGGCGGGACTAGCGGGCGAGCAGTACTTC.

The chain combines TRBV20-1 with TRBJ2-7; 10 bases line up with TRBD1. V shed 6 bases and J 5 bases; nucleotides not matched to a gene: 7. Germline lookup yields CDR1 DFQATT and CDR2 SNEGSKA (reference sequence). There are 13 residues in the CDR3. In nucleotides, the CDR3 is TGCAGTGCAGAACGGGACAGGGGTGACGAGCAGTACTTC. Its translation is CSAERDRGDEQYF.

This clonotype was counted once. The chain recombines TRBV9 with TRBJ2-3, with 7 bases fitting TRBD2. The CDR3 runs 14 residues. Looked up from germline, CDR1 is SGDLS and CDR2 is YYNGEE. J was trimmed by 2 bases and V by 4 bases; bases with no gene match: 4. CDR3 in amino acids: CASSSRDYTDTQYF. CDR3 coding DNA: TGTGCCAGCAGCAGCCGGGACTACACAGATACGCAGTATTTT.

The rearrangement joins TRBV3-1 to TRBJ2-5; 9 nucleotides match TRBD2. CDR1 and CDR2 (germline): LGHDT, YNNKEL (reference sequence). The CDR3 extends over 16 amino acids. J gave up 4 bases and V 3 bases, and 9 bases lay outside the gene matches. The CDR3 DNA reads TGTGCCAGCAGCCAGCATAGCGGGGGAGACGGAGAGACCCAGTACTTC. This encodes CASSQHSGGDGETQYF.

The rearrangement uses TRBV7-9 and TRBJ2-5, with 7 bases identical to TRBD1. The V gene end was trimmed by 11 bases and the J gene end by 5 bases; junction bases not matched to a gene: 5. The CDR3 consists of 11 residues. The germline CDR1 and CDR2 sequences are SEHNR and FQNEAQ (reference sequence). The chain's CDR3 is CAGRGLETQYF. CDR3 DNA: TGTGCCGGAAGGGGGCTCGAGACCCAGTACTTC. Variable domain in full (rest from reference TRBV7-9 and TRBJ2-5): DTGVSQNPRHKITKRGQNVTFRCDPISEHNRLYWYRQTLGQGPEFLTYFQNEAQLEKSRLLSDRFSAERPKGSFSTLEIQRTEQGDSAMYLCAGRGLETQYFGPGTRLLVL.

The chain employs TRBV20-1 and TRBJ2-7; the D is unclear. CDR1 DFQATT and CDR2 SNEGSKA come from the germline V gene (reference sequence). Trimming stripped 1 base from V and 1 base from J, with 11 bases between. The CDR3 sequence is 14 residues long. CDR3 sequence (DNA): TGCAGTGCTAGAGTTCCAGTTGGTTCCTACGAGCAGTACTTC. It yields the protein CSARVPVGSYEQYF.

This chain connects TRBV27 to TRBJ2-7; TRBD2 agrees at 8 bases. Unmatched junction bases numbered 3, after V lost 0 bases and J lost 5 bases. Germline values: CDR1 MNHEY, CDR2 SMNVEV (reference sequence). The CDR3 sequence is 14 residues long. CDR3 sequence reads: CASSLSGTSNEQYF. Here the CDR3 DNA reads TGTGCCAGCAGTTTATCGGGGACTAGTAACGAGCAGTACTTC.

This sequence joins TRBV24-1 and TRBJ2-5; 9 positions agree with TRBD1. This CDR3 spans 16 amino acids. In germline, CDR1 is KGHDR, CDR2 SFDVKD. J lost 5 bases, V lost 3 bases, and 9 bases had no gene match. CDR3 coding DNA: TGTGCCACCAGTGATACCGGGACAGGGATGCGGGAGACCCAGTACTTC. The encoded protein is CATSDTGTGMRETQYF.

In DNA, the CDR3 is TGTGCCAGCAGTGAATCTATTGTGGGAACTGAAGCTTTCTTT. Protein sequence: CASSESIVGTEAFF. This sequence joins TRBV6-4 and TRBJ1-1, with D hard to call. Germline loops: CDR1 MRHNA, CDR2 SNTAGT. This CDR3 is built from 14 residues. V lost 3 bases, J lost 5 bases, and 13 bases lay in between.

The rearrangement joins TRBV4-1 to TRBJ1-2, with 7 bases that match TRBD1. This CDR3 spans 18 amino acids. Germline CDR1 MGHRA, CDR2 YSYEKL. J was trimmed by 2 bases and V by 2 bases; bases with no gene match: 14. The CDR3: CASSQTNTILQGNYGYTF. DNA for the CDR3: TGCGCCAGCAGCCAAACCAACACCATATTACAGGGGAACTATGGCTACACCTTC.

In DNA, the CDR3 is TGCAGCGTTAACCGACCCACAGGGTACGAGCAGTACTTC. Translation: CSVNRPTGYEQYF. The chain employs TRBV29-1 and TRBJ2-7; TRBD1 is a possible D gene (6 bases). There are 13 residues in the CDR3. Trimming removed 5 bases at V and 4 bases at J, with 15 bases between. Looked up from germline, CDR1 is SQVTM and CDR2 is ANQGSEA.

CDR3 amino acids: CATSALTGGKYGYTF. The DNA of the CDR3 is TGTGCCACCAGTGCCCTGACAGGGGGTAAATATGGCTACACCTTC. This chain connects TRBV24-1 to TRBJ1-2, with 9 bases that match TRBD1. The CDR3 spans 15 residues. V trimming: 5 bases; J trimming: 5 bases; junction bases outside the gene matches: 8. Germline lookup yields CDR1 KGHDR and CDR2 SFDVKD.